The 21 T cell receptor beta chains below were found in one sample sequenced in a study of blood T cell repertoires in COVID-19. Libraries were prepared by immunoSEQ multiplex PCR; TCRdb keeps only in-frame clonotypes and omits some of them. The data contain 400,000 to 500,000 clones, 70% to 90% of them seen just once; the ten biggest clones take up approximately 1.3%. The sequenced sample was PBMCs or T cells enriched from blood (not recorded which). The receptor set was obtained from a woman aged 18-30 years who had been exposed to COVID-19.

In DNA, the CDR3 is TGCGCCAGCAGCCAAGAAGGTATTGACTGGAACACCGGGGAGCTGTTTTTT. Amino acid sequence: CASSQEGIDWNTGELFF. V gene TRBV4-3 combines with J gene TRBJ2-2; D not certain. V was cut by 0 bases and J by 1 base, with 12 bases left in between. This CDR3 region has 17 residues. Germline V gene sequence: CDR1 LGHNA, CDR2 YSLEER.

The chain has TRBV7-9 and TRBJ1-6, with unresolved D. V shed 2 bases and J shed 3 bases, with 20 bases lying between them. CDR1 and CDR2 (germline): SEHNR, FQNEAQ (reference sequence). The CDR3 loop spans 19 amino acids. The CDR3 loop reads CASSLSAREPNIYNSPLHF. For the CDR3, the DNA is TGTGCCAGCAGCTTATCCGCGCGGGAACCGAACATCTATAATTCACCCCTCCACTTT.

This clone was seen once. The J gene is TRBJ1-1, the V gene TRBV7-9; TRBD1 agrees at 12 bases. This CDR3 is 15 amino acids long. Germline V gives CDR1 SEHNR, CDR2 FQNEAQ (reference sequence). V lost 5 bases, J lost 7 bases, and 8 bases stayed unmatched. CDR3 in DNA: TGTGCCAGCAGCGGGGGACAGGGGGCTTTCGGTGAAGCTTTCTTT. It translates to CASSGGQGAFGEAFF.

This sequence joins TRBV7-2 and TRBJ2-1, with TRBD2 matching 7 bases. J was trimmed by 9 bases and V by 4 bases; bases with no gene match: 12. This CDR3 is built from 15 residues. Germline V gene lookup returns CDR1 SGHTA and CDR2 FQGNSA. This CDR3 reads CASSSTSGRGFEQFF. CDR3 nucleotides: TGTGCCAGCAGCTCGACTAGTGGGAGGGGTTTTGAGCAGTTCTTC.

This sequence joins TRBV19 and TRBJ1-2; 8 nucleotides align to TRBD1. CDR3 size: 13 residues. V dropped 4 bases and J dropped 4; count of bases not matched to a gene: 2. The germline V gene has CDR1 LNHDA and CDR2 SQIVND (reference sequence). The CDR3 bases are TGTGCCAGTAGTAGACAGGGGACCTATGGCTACACCTTC. Its protein product is CASSRQGTYGYTF. The variable domain in full, completed from reference TRBV19 and TRBJ1-2, reads DGGITQSPKYLFRKEGQNVTLSCEQNLNHDAMYWYRQDPGQGLRLIYYSQIVNDFQKGDIAEGYSVSREKKESFPLTVTSAQKNPTAFYLCASSRQGTYGYTFGSGTRLTVV.

The V gene is TRBV4-3, the J gene TRBJ1-1; tentatively, D is TRBD1 (6 bases). Looked up from germline, CDR1 is LGHNA and CDR2 is YSLEER. The CDR3 has 17 residues. V lost 0 bases and J lost 3, with 17 bases in between. CDR3 protein: CASSQDLGGGPHTEAFF. The CDR3 bases are TGCGCCAGCAGCCAAGATCTCGGGGGGGGCCCGCACACTGAAGCTTTCTTT.

The V call is TRBV4-1, the J call TRBJ1-3; 10 bases are shared with TRBD1. V shed 1 base and J 3 bases; nucleotides not matched to a gene: 9. The CDR3 is made up of 18 amino acids. Germline CDR1 reads MGHRA; CDR2 reads YSYEKL. CDR3 loop: CASSQATGGSLRGNTIYF. For the CDR3, the DNA is TGCGCCAGCAGCCAAGCGACAGGGGGCTCGTTGCGTGGAAACACCATATATTTT.

The sample holds one count of this clone. The chain joins TRBV28 to TRBJ2-3; 8 bases map to TRBD2. CDR3 length: 18 residues. CDR1 is MDHEN, CDR2 SYDVKM, per germline. The V and J ends lost 2 bases and 4 bases, in that order; junction bases with no gene match: 14. CDR3 DNA sequence: TGTGCCAGCAGTTTACCCGTGACTAGCGCCCTAGGGGCAGATACGCAGTATTTT. This sequence encodes CASSLPVTSALGADTQYF.

This CDR3 is CASGRGRGRAVNEQFF. The CDR3 bases are TGTGCCAGCGGGAGGGGACGCGGGAGGGCCGTTAATGAGCAGTTCTTC. The genes are TRBV2 and TRBJ2-1, with 9 nucleotides matching TRBD2. The V and J ends lost 8 bases and 7 bases, in that order; junction bases with no gene match: 15. CDR1 and CDR2 from the germline V gene are SNHLY and FYNNEI. This CDR3 has 16 residues.

The rearrangement uses TRBV5-1 and TRBJ2-7; 8 bases are shared with TRBD2. This CDR3 has 13 amino acids. V dropped 4 bases and J dropped 7; count of bases not matched to a gene: 7. Germline V gene data show CDR1 as SGHRS and CDR2 as YFSETQ. This chain's CDR3 is CASSRFSGAEQYF. The CDR3 DNA sequence: TGCGCCAGCAGCCGATTTAGCGGGGCAGAGCAGTACTTC.

The J gene is TRBJ1-5, the V gene TRBV6-2 or TRBV6-3, with TRBD1 matching 9 bases. This CDR3 has 15 amino acids. J was trimmed by 7 bases and V by 2 bases; bases with no gene match: 6. Looked up from germline, CDR1 is MNHEY and CDR2 is SVGEGT. The CDR3 nucleotides read TGTGCCAGCAGTTACCCGGGACAGGGCAGGCAGCCCCAGCATTTT. Its protein product is CASSYPGQGRQPQHF.

The chain employs TRBV4-1 and TRBJ2-7; D is possibly TRBD1 (6 bases). Trimming cost V 0 bases and J 4 bases, with 13 bases left between them. CDR1 and CDR2 from the germline V gene are MGHRA and YSYEKL. The CDR3 contains 15 residues. CDR3 protein: CASSQENGRGYEQYF. Written as DNA, the CDR3 is TGCGCCAGCAGCCAAGAAAATGGCAGGGGTTACGAGCAGTACTTC.

V is TRBV5-1 and J is TRBJ1-2; D is unclear. Germline loops: CDR1 SGHRS, CDR2 YFSETQ. The CDR3 consists of 14 residues. Trimming pared 0 bases from V and 4 bases from J, leaving 10 bases between. CDR3 residues: CASSLVDEAYGYTF. As DNA, the CDR3 is TGCGCCAGCAGCTTGGTTGACGAGGCCTATGGCTACACCTTC.

The chain is built from TRBV7-9 and TRBJ1-1; no reliable D call. Germline V gene lookup returns CDR1 SEHNR and CDR2 FQNEAQ (reference sequence). CDR3 size: 14 residues. The V and J ends lost 4 bases and 1 base respectively, with 10 bases between them. The DNA for the CDR3 is TGTGCCAGCAGCTATAGCGCCGCGAACACTGAAGCTTTCTTT. This codes for CASSYSAANTEAFF.

The chain joins TRBV12-3 or TRBV12-4 to TRBJ1-1; D unresolved. V lost 0 bases and J 6 bases, leaving 8 bases between the germline ends. This CDR3 contains 13 residues. The CDR3 is CASSLALGPEAFF. The CDR3 region has the DNA TGTGCCAGCAGTTTAGCGCTCGGTCCTGAAGCTTTCTTT.

The chain carries TRBV6-5 and TRBJ2-7, with D possibly being TRBD1 (6 bases). V was trimmed by 8 bases and J by 5 bases, leaving 13 bases between them. The CDR3 has 12 residues. Germline values: CDR1 MNHEY, CDR2 SVGAGI. The CDR3 DNA sequence: TGTGCCAGCTCCAGGGGCCGGGACGAGCAGTACTTC. Translated: CASSRGRDEQYF.

The chain joins TRBV30 to TRBJ1-2; 8 nucleotides agree with TRBD1. V was pared by 5 bases and J by 7 bases, with 12 bases of the junction left unmatched. The CDR3 has 14 amino acids. CDR1 GTSNPN and CDR2 SVGIG come from the germline V gene (reference sequence). The CDR3 DNA follows: TGTGCCTGGCGTACCGGGACAGGCAGCGCTGGCTACACCTTC. This codes for CAWRTGTGSAGYTF.

The chain couples TRBV6-1 to TRBJ1-2; 9 bases align to TRBD1. Germline V gene sequence: CDR1 MNHNS, CDR2 SASEGT. Trimming at V came to 2 bases and at J to 3 bases, leaving 4 bases not matched to a gene. The CDR3 sequence is 15 residues long. The CDR3 here is CASSEPGQGDYGYTF. As DNA, the CDR3 is TGTGCCAGCAGTGAACCGGGACAGGGCGACTATGGCTACACCTTC.

This chain joins TRBV6-5 and TRBJ1-1, with 7 nucleotides matching TRBD1. The CDR3 length is 13 residues. J lost 11 bases, V lost 1 base, and 7 bases had no gene match. CDR1 is MNHEY and CDR2 is SVGAGI in the germline V gene. The CDR3 nucleotides are TGTGCCAGCAGTTACTTCGCCGGGACAGAGGCTTTCTTT. Protein sequence: CASSYFAGTEAFF.

V gene TRBV9 combines with J gene TRBJ1-5, with D unclear. Deletions cut 2 bases from V and 6 bases from J, with 9 bases between. From germline, CDR1 is SGDLS and CDR2 YYNGEE. The CDR3 runs to 13 residues. The CDR3 reads CASSVSYSQPQHF. The CDR3 coding sequence is TGTGCCAGCAGCGTCTCTTACAGTCAGCCCCAGCATTTT.

The rearrangement joins TRBV19 to TRBJ1-2; D might be TRBD1 (5 bases). Germline assignment: CDR1 LNHDA and CDR2 SQIVND (reference sequence). V was cut by 5 bases and J by 3 bases, with 16 bases left in between. CDR3 size: 15 residues. The CDR3 reads CASSSPRVFDYGYTF. The CDR3 region has the DNA TGTGCCAGTAGTTCGCCCAGGGTTTTCGACTATGGCTACACCTTC.